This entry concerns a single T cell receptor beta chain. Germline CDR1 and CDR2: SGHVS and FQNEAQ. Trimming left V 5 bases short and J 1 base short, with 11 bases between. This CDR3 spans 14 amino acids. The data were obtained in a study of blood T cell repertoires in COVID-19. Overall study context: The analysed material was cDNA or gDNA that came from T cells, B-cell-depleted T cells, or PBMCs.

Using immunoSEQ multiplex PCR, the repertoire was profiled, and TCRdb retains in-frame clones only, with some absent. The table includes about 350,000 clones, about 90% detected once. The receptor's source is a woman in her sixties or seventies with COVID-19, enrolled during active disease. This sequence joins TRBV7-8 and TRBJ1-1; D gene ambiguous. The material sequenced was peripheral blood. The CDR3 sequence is CASSESFSNTEAFF. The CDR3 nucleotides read TGTGCCAGCAGCGAGAGTTTTTCGAACACTGAAGCTTTCTTT.